One sample yielded the 9 T cell receptor beta chains listed below, sequenced in a study of Ad26.COV2.S vaccination and SARS-CoV-2 variants. Profiling relied on immunoSEQ multiplex PCR, and the TCRdb table lists in-frame clones only, not all of them. The sample has under 150,000 clones, 86% seen once. The sequenced sample was peripheral blood, obtained after recovery from COVID-19. Receptors originate from a human donor who had recovered from COVID-19.

The CDR3 bases are TGTGCCAGCAGCTTCCTTACGAACACCGGGGAGCTGTTTTTT. This translates into CASSFLTNTGELFF. This chain uses TRBV5-6 with TRBJ2-2; D not certain. V lost 2 bases and J 0 bases, leaving 5 bases between the germline ends. In germline, CDR1 is SGHDT, CDR2 YYEEEE. The length of the CDR3 is 14 residues.

This rearrangement joins TRBV13 to TRBJ2-5, with D tentatively TRBD2 (6 bases). Trimming pared 5 bases from V and 2 bases from J, leaving 18 bases between. The germline CDR1 and CDR2 sequences are PRHDT and FYEKMQ (reference sequence). CDR3 length equals 16 residues. CDR3 in DNA: TGTGCCAGCAGCCTTCTACACGGGAGTGGGCAAGAGACCCAGTACTTC. As protein: CASSLLHGSGQETQYF.

V gene TRBV7-6 combines with J gene TRBJ2-3, with no clear D. V dropped 3 bases and J dropped 0 bases, with 7 bases sitting between them. Germline CDR1 SGHVS, CDR2 FNYEAQ. CDR3 length: 14 residues. The chain's CDR3 is CASSLAGSTDTQYF. In DNA, the CDR3 is TGTGCCAGCAGCTTGGCCGGGAGCACAGATACGCAGTATTTT.

The chain is built from TRBV7-9 and TRBJ1-1; TRBD1 might be the D (6 bases). Trimming removed 5 bases at V and 4 bases at J, with 14 bases between. The germline V gene encodes CDR1 SEHNR and CDR2 FQNEAQ (reference sequence). The CDR3 is made up of 14 amino acids. The CDR3, as DNA: TGTGCCAGCAGCCTCCAACAGGGATCCACTGAAGCTTTCTTT. Protein product: CASSLQQGSTEAFF.

This clone came up a few times. This chain connects TRBV27 to TRBJ1-6; D gene uncertain. The V gene lost 3 bases and the J gene lost 7 bases, with 10 bases spanning the gap. Germline values: CDR1 MNHEY, CDR2 SMNVEV (reference sequence). The CDR3 length is 14 residues. CDR3 bases: TGTGCCAGCAGTTTTGGTCAAAGAAATTCACCCCTCCACTTT. It yields the protein CASSFGQRNSPLHF.

The rearrangement uses TRBV6-2 or TRBV6-3 and TRBJ1-1; D ambiguous. V was pared by 2 bases and J by 7 bases, with 8 bases between. This CDR3 is 12 amino acids long. Germline V gene data show CDR1 as MNHEY and CDR2 as SVGEGT. In nucleotides, the CDR3 is TGTGCCAGCAGTTACACAGATAATGAAGCTTTCTTT. This encodes CASSYTDNEAFF.

This clone has a handful of counts. This chain connects TRBV29-1 to TRBJ1-5; no clear D. The germline V and J ends were trimmed by 1 base and 3 bases, with 10 bases remaining between them. The germline CDR1 and CDR2 sequences are SQVTM and ANQGSEA. The CDR3 is 14 amino acids. CDR3 bases: TGCAGCGTTGAAGTAAGCGGGGACAATCAGCCCCAGCATTTT. This gives the protein CSVEVSGDNQPQHF.

The genes are TRBV27 and TRBJ1-5; D is uncertain. Trimming removed 5 bases from V and 4 bases from J, with 12 bases in between. The CDR3 has 14 amino acids. Germline-derived CDR1 and CDR2 are MNHEY and SMNVEV (reference sequence). DNA for the CDR3: TGTGCCAGCAGTCCCTCCCCGGGGAATCAGCCCCAGCATTTT. Translating gives CASSPSPGNQPQHF.

This clone was counted once. This chain connects TRBV4-1 to TRBJ2-7; possible D gene TRBD1, 6 bases. This CDR3 comprises 15 residues. V was pared by 4 bases and J by 0 bases, with 13 bases between. Germline-derived CDR1 and CDR2 are MGHRA and YSYEKL. The CDR3 is CASSLRDMGSYEQYF. DNA for the CDR3: TGCGCCAGCAGCCTCCGGGACATGGGCTCCTACGAGCAGTACTTC.